A selection of T cell receptor beta chains follows, all from one sample in a study of cytomegalovirus exposure and HLA in healthy donors. Assay: immunoSEQ multiplex PCR; the TCRdb copy retains only in-frame clones and omits some. The sample records approximately 180,000 clones, roughly 80% being singletons. Sequencing was carried out using PBMCs. The receptors were gathered from a young woman in good health and CMV-seronegative. Each CDR3 is given with its conserved first and last residue. Each record gives: D gene, J gene, V gene, CDR3 length, clone size, CDR3 DNA, CDR3 protein. D genes are given only for firm matches. Only part of the rows carry a size: once, few, many, or a class if the clone is expanded.

>TRBD2|TRBJ2-7|TRBV7-9|16|-
TGTGCCAGCAGCGCCGCCGGGGCTAGCGGGGAAAACGAGCAGTACTTC
CASSAAGASGENEQYF
>TRBD2|TRBJ2-1|TRBV7-2|18|-
TGTGCCAGCAGCCCCGGGATAGCGGGAGTCCTCCCCTACAATGAGCAGTTCTTC
CASSPGIAGVLPYNEQFF
>-|TRBJ2-1|TRBV30|14|-
TGTGCCTGGGATGGGACTCTAAAGGGGAATGAGCAGTTCTTC
CAWDGTLKGNEQFF
>-|TRBJ2-2|TRBV14|15|-
TGTGCCAGCAGCCAAGTTACTAGAGGGACCGGGGAGCTGTTTTTT
CASSQVTRGTGELFF
>TRBD2|TRBJ2-1|TRBV7-2|17|-
TGTGCCAGCAGCTTAGATCGGGGGGGGGAAATTTACAATGAGCAGTTCTTC
CASSLDRGGEIYNEQFF
>TRBD2|TRBJ2-3|TRBV7-2|17|-
TGTGCCAGCAGCTTATATCCTGGCGGGAGGGCTACGGATACGCAGTATTTT
CASSLYPGGRATDTQYF
>-|TRBJ1-5|TRBV11-2|15|-
TGTGCCAGCAGCCCAAGGCAGGGCTTCAATCAGCCCCAGCATTTT
CASSPRQGFNQPQHF
>TRBD1|TRBJ2-7|TRBV15|18|-
TGTGCCACCAGCAGAGGTCAATCGTACAGGGGCGGTACCTACGAGCAGTACTTC
CATSRGQSYRGGTYEQYF
>-|TRBJ1-2|TRBV12-1|15|-
TGTGCCAGCAGTATCCGACAGGGGATTGACTATGGCTACACCTTC
CASSIRQGIDYGYTF
>-|TRBJ2-2|TRBV7-2|16|-
TGTGCCAGCAGCCCGCAAATAACAGTGAACACCGGGGAGCTGTTTTTT
CASSPQITVNTGELFF
>-|TRBJ2-2|TRBV7-9|17|-
TGTGCCAGCAGCGCCCGTCGAGGTGAGGGGAACACCGGGGAGCTGTTTTTT
CASSARRGEGNTGELFF
>TRBD1|TRBJ1-1|TRBV28|15|-
TGTGCCAGCAGAAACCCGGGACAGTATAACACTGAAGCTTTCTTT
CASRNPGQYNTEAFF
>-|TRBJ2-1|TRBV5-1|14|-
TGCGCCAGCAGCTTGGGCGGGACCCCCCGTGAGCAGTTCTTC
CASSLGGTPREQFF
>TRBD2|TRBJ2-3|TRBV27|18|few
TGTGCCAGCAGTTTTACCCCTTCACTAGCGGGAGTTTCAGATACGCAGTATTTT
CASSFTPSLAGVSDTQYF
>TRBD2|TRBJ2-1|TRBV2|15|once
TGTGCCAGCAGAAGGACTAGCGGGAGTAATAATGAGCAGTTCTTC
CASRRTSGSNNEQFF
>TRBD2|TRBJ2-5|TRBV19|14|-
TGTGCCAGTAGTACAAGCGGGAGGGAAGAGACCCAGTACTTC
CASSTSGREETQYF
>-|TRBJ1-2|TRBV7-2|14|once
TGTGCCAGCAGCTTAGGTGAGCTAACCTCTGGCTACACCTTC
CASSLGELTSGYTF
>TRBD1|TRBJ2-2|TRBV9|15|-
TGTGCCAGCAGCGGGGGGACAGGGCCGACCGGGGAGCTGTTTTTT
CASSGGTGPTGELFF
>-|TRBJ2-1|TRBV7-9|15|once
TGTGCCAGCAGCCCCATCGGGAGTACAGGCGTTGAGCAGTTCTTC
CASSPIGSTGVEQFF
>TRBD1|TRBJ1-4|TRBV28|16|-
TGTGCCAGCAGTTTACTGGGACAGGGTGGGGATGAAAAACTGTTTTTT
CASSLLGQGGDEKLFF
>-|TRBJ1-4|TRBV2|14|-
TGTGCCAGCGCAGAGGGTCGGACTAATGAAAAACTGTTTTTT
CASAEGRTNEKLFF
>-|TRBJ1-5|TRBV7-2|14|-
TGTGCCAGCAGCCAATACAGGGTGGATCAGCCCCAGCATTTT
CASSQYRVDQPQHF
>TRBD1|TRBJ1-6|TRBV11-2|16|-
TGTGCCAGCAGCTCTCTCGGACAGGGGATAAACTCACCCCTCCACTTT
CASSSLGQGINSPLHF
>-|TRBJ2-7|TRBV4-3|15|once
TGCGCCAGCAGCCAAGATTCGAACAGTCCCTACGAGCAGTACTTC
CASSQDSNSPYEQYF
>-|TRBJ2-1|TRBV11-2|13|once
TGTGCCAGCAGCTTAGGCCCCGGGGATGAGCAGTTCTTC
CASSLGPGDEQFF
>-|TRBJ2-2|TRBV10-1|14|-
TGCGCCAGCAGTGAGTCCTACGGGGCCGGGGAGCTGTTTTTT
CASSESYGAGELFF
>-|TRBJ1-1|TRBV11-3|15|-
TGTGCCAGCAGCTCCCACAGGGTCATGAACACTGAAGCTTTCTTT
CASSSHRVMNTEAFF
>TRBD2|TRBJ2-1|TRBV7-8|16|-
TGTGCCAGCAGCTTAGTAGGCGGGAGTCTGGACAATGAGCAGTTCTTC
CASSLVGGSLDNEQFF
>-|TRBJ1-1|TRBV28|15|-
TGTGCCAGCACCTTAGGTGGGGGGTTTGGCACTGAAGCTTTCTTT
CASTLGGGFGTEAFF
>TRBD1|TRBJ1-1|TRBV7-7|13|-
TGTGCCAGCAGCCCAGCAGGGACAGAGGAAGCTTTCTTT
CASSPAGTEEAFF
>-|TRBJ1-1|TRBV11-2|16|-
TGTGCCAGCAGCTTAGTGCGGGGGCGCGGGAATACTGAAGCTTTCTTT
CASSLVRGRGNTEAFF
>-|TRBJ2-5|TRBV28|11|-
TGTGCCAGCCGAAATCCGGGGACCCAGTACTTC
CASRNPGTQYF
>TRBD2|TRBJ2-1|TRBV4-3|18|-
TGCGCCAGCAGCCAAGAGGGGGGGACTAGCGGGAGATACAATGAGCAGTTCTTC
CASSQEGGTSGRYNEQFF